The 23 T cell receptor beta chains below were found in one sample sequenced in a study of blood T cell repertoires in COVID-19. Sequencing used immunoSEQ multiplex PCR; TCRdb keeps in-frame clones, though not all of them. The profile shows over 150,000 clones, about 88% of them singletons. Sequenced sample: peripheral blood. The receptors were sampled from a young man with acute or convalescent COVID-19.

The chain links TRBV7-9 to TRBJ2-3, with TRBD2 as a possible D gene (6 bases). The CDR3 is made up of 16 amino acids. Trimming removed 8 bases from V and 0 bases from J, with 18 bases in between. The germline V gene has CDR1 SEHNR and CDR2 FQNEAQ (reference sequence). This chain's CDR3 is CASGSWRGPSTDTQYF. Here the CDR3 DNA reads TGTGCCAGCGGATCCTGGCGGGGACCTAGCACAGATACGCAGTATTTT.

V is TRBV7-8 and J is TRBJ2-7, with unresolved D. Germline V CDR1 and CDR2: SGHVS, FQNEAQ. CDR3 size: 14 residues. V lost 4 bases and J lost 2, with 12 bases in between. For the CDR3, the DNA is TGTGCCAGCAGCTCCCCCCCCTCCGCCTACGAGCAGTACTTC. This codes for CASSSPPSAYEQYF.

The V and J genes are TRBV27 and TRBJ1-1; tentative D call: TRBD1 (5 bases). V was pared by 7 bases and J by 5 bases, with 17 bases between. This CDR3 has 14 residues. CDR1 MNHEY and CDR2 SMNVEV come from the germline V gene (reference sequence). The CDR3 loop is CASTPSGSPTEAFF. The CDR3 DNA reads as TGTGCCAGCACCCCGTCAGGGTCCCCTACTGAAGCTTTCTTT.

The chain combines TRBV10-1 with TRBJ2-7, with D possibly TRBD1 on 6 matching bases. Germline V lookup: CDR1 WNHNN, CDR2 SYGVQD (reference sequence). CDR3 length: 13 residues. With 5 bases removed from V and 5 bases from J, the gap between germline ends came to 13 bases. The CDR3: CASSSQGWDEQYF. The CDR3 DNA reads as TGCGCCAGCAGTTCTCAGGGGTGGGACGAGCAGTACTTC.

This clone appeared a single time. CDR3 protein: CASSEALGSGNTIYF. DNA for the CDR3: TGTGCCAGCAGTGAAGCGCTAGGCTCTGGAAACACCATATATTTT. The chain combines TRBV6-1 with TRBJ1-3; D not resolved. This CDR3 region has 15 residues. Trimming took 0 bases from V and 0 from J, leaving 6 bases between them. The germline CDR1 and CDR2 sequences are MNHNS and SASEGT.

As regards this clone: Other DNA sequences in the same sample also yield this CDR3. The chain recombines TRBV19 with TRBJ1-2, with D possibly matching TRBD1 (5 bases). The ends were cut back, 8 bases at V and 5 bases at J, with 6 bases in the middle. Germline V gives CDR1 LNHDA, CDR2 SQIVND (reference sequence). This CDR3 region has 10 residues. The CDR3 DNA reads TGTGCCAGTCGGGGGTATGGCTACACCTTC. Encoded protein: CASRGYGYTF. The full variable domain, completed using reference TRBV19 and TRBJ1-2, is DGGITQSPKYLFRKEGQNVTLSCEQNLNHDAMYWYRQDPGQGLRLIYYSQIVNDFQKGDIAEGYSVSREKKESFPLTVTSAQKNPTAFYLCASRGYGYTFGSGTRLTVV.

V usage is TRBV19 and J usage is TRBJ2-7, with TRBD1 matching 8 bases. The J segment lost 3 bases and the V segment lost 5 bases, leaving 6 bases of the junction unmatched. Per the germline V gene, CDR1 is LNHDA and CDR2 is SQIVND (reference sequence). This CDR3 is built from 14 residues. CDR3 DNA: TGTGCCAGTAGTTCAGGGGGCGGCAACTACGAGCAGTACTTC. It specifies CASSSGGGNYEQYF.

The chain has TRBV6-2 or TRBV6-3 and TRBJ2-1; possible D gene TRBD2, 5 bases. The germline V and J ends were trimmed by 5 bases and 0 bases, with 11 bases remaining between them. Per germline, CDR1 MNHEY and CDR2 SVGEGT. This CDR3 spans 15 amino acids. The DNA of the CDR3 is TGTGCCAGCAGTCGAACTGGGAGCTCCTACAATGAGCAGTTCTTC. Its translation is CASSRTGSSYNEQFF.

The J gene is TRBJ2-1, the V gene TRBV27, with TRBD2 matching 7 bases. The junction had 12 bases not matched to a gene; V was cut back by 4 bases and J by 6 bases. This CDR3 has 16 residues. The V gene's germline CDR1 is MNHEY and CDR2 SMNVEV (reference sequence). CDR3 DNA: TGTGCCAGCAGTTCTTTCGGAGCGGGGCCCGCCAATGAGCAGTTCTTC. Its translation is CASSSFGAGPANEQFF.

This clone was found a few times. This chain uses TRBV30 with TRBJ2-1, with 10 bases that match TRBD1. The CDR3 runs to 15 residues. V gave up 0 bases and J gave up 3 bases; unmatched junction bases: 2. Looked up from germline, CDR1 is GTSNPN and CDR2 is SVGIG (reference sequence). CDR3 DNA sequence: TGTGCCTGGAGTGTCGGGACAGGGGACTACAATGAGCAGTTCTTC. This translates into CAWSVGTGDYNEQFF.

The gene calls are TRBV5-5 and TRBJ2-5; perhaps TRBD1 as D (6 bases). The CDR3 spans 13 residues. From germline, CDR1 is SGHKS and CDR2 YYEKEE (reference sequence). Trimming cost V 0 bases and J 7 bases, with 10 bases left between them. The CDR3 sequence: CASSLAVGGTQYF. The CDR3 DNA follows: TGTGCCAGCAGCTTGGCGGTAGGGGGGACCCAGTACTTC. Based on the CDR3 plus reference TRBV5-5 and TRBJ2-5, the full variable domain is DAGVTQSPTHLIKTRGQQVTLRCSPISGHKSVSWYQQVLGQGPQFIFQYYEKEERGRGNFPDRFSARQFPNYSSELNVNALLLGDSALYLCASSLAVGGTQYFGPGTRLLVL.

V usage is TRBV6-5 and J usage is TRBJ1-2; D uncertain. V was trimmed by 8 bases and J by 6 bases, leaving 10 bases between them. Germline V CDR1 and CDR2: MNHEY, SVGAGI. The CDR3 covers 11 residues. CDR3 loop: CASLSLHGYTF. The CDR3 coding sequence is TGTGCCAGCCTTAGTCTCCATGGCTACACCTTC.

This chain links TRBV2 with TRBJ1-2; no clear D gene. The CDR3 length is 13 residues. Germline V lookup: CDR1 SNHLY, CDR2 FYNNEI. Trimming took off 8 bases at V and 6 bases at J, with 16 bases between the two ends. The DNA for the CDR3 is TGTGCCAGCCATCTAAGCCCCGGGGATGGCTACACCTTC. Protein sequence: CASHLSPGDGYTF. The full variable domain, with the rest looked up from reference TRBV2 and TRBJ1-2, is EPEVTQTPSHQVTQMGQEVILRCVPISNHLYFYWYRQILGQKVEFLVSFYNNEISEKSEIFDDQFSVERPDGSNFTLKIRSTKLEDSAMYFCASHLSPGDGYTFGSGTRLTVV.

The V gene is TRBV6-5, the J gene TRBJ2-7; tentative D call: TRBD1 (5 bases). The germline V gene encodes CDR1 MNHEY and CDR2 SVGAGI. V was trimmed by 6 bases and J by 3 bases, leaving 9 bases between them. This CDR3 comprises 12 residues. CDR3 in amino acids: CASRATVYEQYF. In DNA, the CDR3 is TGTGCCAGCAGAGCGACAGTCTACGAGCAGTACTTC.

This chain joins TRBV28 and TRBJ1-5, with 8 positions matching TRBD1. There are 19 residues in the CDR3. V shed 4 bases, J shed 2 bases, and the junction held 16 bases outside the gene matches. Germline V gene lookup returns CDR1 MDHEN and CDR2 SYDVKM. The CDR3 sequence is CASSSVRPEDRGGNQPQHF. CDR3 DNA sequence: TGTGCCAGCAGTTCCGTACGACCCGAAGACAGGGGCGGCAATCAGCCCCAGCATTTT.

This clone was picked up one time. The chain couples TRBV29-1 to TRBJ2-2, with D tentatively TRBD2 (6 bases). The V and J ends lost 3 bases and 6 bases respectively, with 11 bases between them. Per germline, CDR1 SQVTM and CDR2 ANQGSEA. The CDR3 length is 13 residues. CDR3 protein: CSVDRGGAGELFF. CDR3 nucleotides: TGCAGCGTTGATAGGGGAGGTGCCGGGGAGCTGTTTTTT.

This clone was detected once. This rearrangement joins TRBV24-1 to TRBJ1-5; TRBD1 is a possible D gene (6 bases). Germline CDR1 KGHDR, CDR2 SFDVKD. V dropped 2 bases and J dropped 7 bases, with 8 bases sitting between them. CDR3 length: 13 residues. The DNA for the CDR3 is TGTGCCACCAGTGATTATGGGGGCCAGCCCCAGCATTTT. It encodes CATSDYGGQPQHF.

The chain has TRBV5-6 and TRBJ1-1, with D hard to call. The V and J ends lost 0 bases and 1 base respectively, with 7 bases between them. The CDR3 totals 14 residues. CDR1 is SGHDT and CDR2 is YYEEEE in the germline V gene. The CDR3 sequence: CASSLGHWNTEAFF. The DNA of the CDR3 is TGTGCCAGCAGCTTGGGACATTGGAACACTGAAGCTTTCTTT.

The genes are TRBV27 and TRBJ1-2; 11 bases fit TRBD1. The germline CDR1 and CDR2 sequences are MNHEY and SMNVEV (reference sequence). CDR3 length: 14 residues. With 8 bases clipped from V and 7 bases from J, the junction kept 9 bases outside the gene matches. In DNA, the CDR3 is TGTGCCAGCGGCTCCGGGACAGGGGGGAGTGGCTACACCTTC. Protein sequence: CASGSGTGGSGYTF.

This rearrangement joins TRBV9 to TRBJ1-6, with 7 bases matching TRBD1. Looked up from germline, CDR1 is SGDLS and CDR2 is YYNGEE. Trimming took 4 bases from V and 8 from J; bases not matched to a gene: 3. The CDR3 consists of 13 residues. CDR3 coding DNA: TGTGCCAGCAGCCGGGACAGCTATTCACCCCTCCACTTT. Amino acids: CASSRDSYSPLHF. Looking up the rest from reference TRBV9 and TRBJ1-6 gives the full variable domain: DSGVTQTPKHLITATGQRVTLRCSPRSGDLSVYWYQQSLDQGLQFLIQYYNGEERAKGNILERFSAQQFPDLHSELNLSSLELGDSALYFCASSRDSYSPLHFGNGTRLTVT.

In nucleotides, the CDR3 is TGCAGTGCTAGTGACGGACTAGCGGGATTCAACGAGCAGTACTTC. It codes for CSASDGLAGFNEQYF. This chain connects TRBV20-1 to TRBJ2-7, with 12 bases lining up with TRBD2. There are 15 residues in the CDR3. The junction had 8 bases not matched to a gene; V was cut back by 3 bases and J by 5 bases. Germline CDR1 reads DFQATT; CDR2 reads SNEGSKA (reference sequence).

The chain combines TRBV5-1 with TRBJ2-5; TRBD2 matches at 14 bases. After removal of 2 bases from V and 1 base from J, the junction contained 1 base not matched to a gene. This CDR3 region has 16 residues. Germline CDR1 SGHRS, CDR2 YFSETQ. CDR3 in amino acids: CASSLGTSGGQETQYF. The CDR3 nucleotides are TGCGCCAGCAGCTTAGGGACTAGCGGGGGCCAAGAGACCCAGTACTTC.

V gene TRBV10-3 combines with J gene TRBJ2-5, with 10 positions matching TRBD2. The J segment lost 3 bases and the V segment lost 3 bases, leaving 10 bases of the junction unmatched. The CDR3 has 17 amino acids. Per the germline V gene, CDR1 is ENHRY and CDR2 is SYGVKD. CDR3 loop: CAISDVPLAGAKETQYF. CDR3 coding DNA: TGTGCCATCAGTGATGTCCCTCTAGCGGGGGCTAAAGAGACCCAGTACTTC.